This T cell receptor beta chain stems from a study of TIL therapy for anti-PD-1-resistant metastatic lung cancer. About the research overall: Most patients had lung adenocarcinoma.

The immunoSEQ assay was v3. Sequencing depth was about 2 million read pairs for survey level, about 5-6 million for deep. The data were produced by immunoSEQ multiplex PCR, yet TCRdb's version contains in-frame clones alone and is incomplete. Of approximately 22,000 clones listed, about three quarters were seen once; the top ten hold almost 2%. The CDR3 is 14 residues long. Germline V CDR1 and CDR2: SGDLS, YYNGEE. V gave up 0 bases and J gave up 10 bases, with 11 bases separating them. The time point here: pre-treatment sample, taken before nivolumab and TIL therapy. Patients were adults with stage 4 NSCLC.

Sequencing used blood, obtained at baseline. The source of this sequence is a person between 25 and 80 years old with non-small cell lung cancer. The chain links TRBV9 to TRBJ1-6; the D gene is possibly TRBD1 (5 bases). CDR3 amino acids: CASSVERRDSPLHF. The CDR3 DNA reads as TGTGCCAGCAGCGTAGAGCGGAGGGACTCACCCCTCCACTTT.